The present T cell receptor beta chain was sequenced within a study of early T cells in non-severe SARS-CoV-2 infection. This clonotype was found many times. TCRdb re-called the 5' RACE reads through MiXCR, storing one row per CDR3 protein. The data contain around 50,000 distinct CDR3 sequences, around 10% of them singletons. CDR3 size: 14 residues. Germline V CDR1 and CDR2: KGHDR, SFDVKD. Trimming took off 3 bases at V and 9 bases at J, with 14 bases between the two ends. The sequenced sample was whole blood. This sequence originates from an adult who was a healthcare worker with PCR-confirmed SARS-CoV-2 infection or an uninfected control (not recorded which). J is TRBJ2-1 and V is TRBV24-1, with D perhaps TRBD2 (7 bases). The DNA for the CDR3 is TGTGCCACCAGTGATCGCGTGAGGGGGGGTGAGCAGTTCTTC. It translates to CATSDRVRGGEQFF.